The clone carrying this TCR beta chain was seen a handful of times. The data were obtained in a study of T cells in Graves' hyperthyroidism and ophthalmopathy. There are 9 residues in the CDR3. Germline loops: CDR1 MNHGY, CDR2 SAAAGT. Between the trimmed V and J ends, which lost 11 bases and 5 bases, there was a span of 5 bases. Amplification targeted TCR beta CDR3 regions from RNA transcripts. Using the HTBI primer set, a first-round RT-PCR was run on the TCR CDR3. TCRdb re-analysed the multiplex PCR reads in MiXCR, keeping a single row per CDR3 protein. The sample records a few hundred thousand distinct CDR3 sequences, nearly 15% being singletons.

The V and J genes are TRBV6-8 and TRBJ2-3; no reliable D call. The receptor was derived from a woman in her sixties with Graves' ophthalmopathy. Material for sequencing was blood. The CDR3 bases are TGTGCCCCCCGAGATACGCAGTATTTT. Its translation: CAPRDTQYF.